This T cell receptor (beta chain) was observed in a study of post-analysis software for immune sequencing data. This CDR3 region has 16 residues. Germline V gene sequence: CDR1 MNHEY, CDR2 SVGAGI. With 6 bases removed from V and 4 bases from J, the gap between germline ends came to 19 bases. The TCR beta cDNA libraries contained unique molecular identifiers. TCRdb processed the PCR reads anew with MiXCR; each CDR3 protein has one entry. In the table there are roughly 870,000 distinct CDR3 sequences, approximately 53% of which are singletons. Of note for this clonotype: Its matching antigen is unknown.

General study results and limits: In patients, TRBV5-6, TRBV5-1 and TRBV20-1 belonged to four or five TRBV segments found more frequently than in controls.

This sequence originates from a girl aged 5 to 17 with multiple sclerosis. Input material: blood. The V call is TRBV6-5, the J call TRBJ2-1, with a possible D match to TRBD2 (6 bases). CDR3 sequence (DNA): TGTGCCAGCAGGAAAACGGCAACCCGGGAGTACAATGAGCAGTTCTTC. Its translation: CASRKTATREYNEQFF.